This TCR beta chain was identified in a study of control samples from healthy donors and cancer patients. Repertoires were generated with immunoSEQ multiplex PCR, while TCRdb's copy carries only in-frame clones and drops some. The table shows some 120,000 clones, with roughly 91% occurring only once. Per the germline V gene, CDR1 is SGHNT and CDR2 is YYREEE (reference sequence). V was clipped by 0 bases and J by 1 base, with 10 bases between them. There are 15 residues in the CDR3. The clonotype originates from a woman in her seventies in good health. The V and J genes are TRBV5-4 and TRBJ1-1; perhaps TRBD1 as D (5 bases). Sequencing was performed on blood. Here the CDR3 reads CASSLAGDANTEAFF. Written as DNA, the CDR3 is TGTGCCAGCAGCTTGGCGGGGGACGCGAACACTGAAGCTTTCTTT. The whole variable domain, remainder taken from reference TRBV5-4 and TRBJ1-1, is ETGVTQSPTHLIKTRGQQVTLRCSSQSGHNTVSWYQQALGQGPQFIFQYYREEENGRGNFPPRFSGLQFPNYSSELNVNALELDDSALYLCASSLAGDANTEAFFGQGTRLTVV.